This TCR beta chain stems from a study of T cell responses to AZD1222 COVID-19 vaccine. Findings of the study overall: The CD4 TCRs associated with vaccination extended across spike and predominated at 160-218 and 743-854. Spike-specific TCR breadth and depth rose after two AZD1222 doses. Baseline seropositivity characterized only a handful of AZD1222 recipients.

Some clones are missing from TCRdb's copy, which holds only in-frame ones; the method was immunoSEQ multiplex PCR. This table holds under 110,000 clones, around 87% found once. Second-dose groups at about 4 or about 12 weeks were pooled. With respect to this clone: Antigen: not known.

Trimming stripped 1 base from V and 1 base from J, with 10 bases between. Germline lookup yields CDR1 SGHAT and CDR2 FQNNGV. The CDR3 length is 15 residues. The source material was peripheral blood, sampled 28 days after the second AZD1222 dose. The chain uses TRBV11-2 and TRBJ1-2, with D maybe TRBD1 (6 bases). The source is an adult who received the AZD1222 COVID-19 vaccine. DNA of the CDR3: TGTGCCAGCAGCTTAGGGACAGCCAATAACTATGGCTACACCTTC. It is translated as CASSLGTANNYGYTF.